Shown below are 22 T cell receptor beta chains from a single sample sequenced in a study of blood T cell repertoires in COVID-19. TCRdb keeps only in-frame clones here, not all; method: immunoSEQ multiplex PCR. Here the sample spans hundreds of thousands of clones, about nine tenths being singletons. Sequenced sample: peripheral blood. These receptors were taken from a woman aged 25-40 years with active or convalescent COVID-19.

In regard to this clone: The same CDR3 also results from other DNA sequences found in this sample. This chain links TRBV14 with TRBJ1-5; D is uncertain. The CDR3 length is 13 residues. The ends were cut back, 1 base at V and 4 bases at J, with 5 bases in the middle. Germline lookup yields CDR1 SGHDN and CDR2 FVKESK. The CDR3 DNA reads as TGTGCCAGCAGCCAAGGCGGAAATCAGCCCCAGCATTTT. This encodes CASSQGGNQPQHF.

This clone occurred once. The genes are TRBV7-9 and TRBJ2-1; tentative D call: TRBD2 (5 bases). CDR1 is SEHNR and CDR2 is FQNEAQ in the germline V gene (reference sequence). The V end was cut by 0 bases, the J end by 0 bases, with 9 bases between. The CDR3 loop spans 16 amino acids. CDR3 amino acids: CASSLALGSSYNEQFF. In nucleotides, the CDR3 is TGTGCCAGCAGCTTAGCGCTGGGGAGCTCCTACAATGAGCAGTTCTTC.

This clone was seen a few times. The V gene is TRBV5-1, the J gene TRBJ1-3; TRBD1 is a possible D gene (5 bases). Germline CDR1 and CDR2: SGHRS and YFSETQ. V lost 7 bases and J 0 bases, leaving 14 bases between the germline ends. The CDR3 sequence is 15 residues long. The CDR3 DNA reads as TGCGCCAGCCGGGACTCGTACAGCTCTGGAAACACCATATATTTT. Protein product: CASRDSYSSGNTIYF.

The chain joins TRBV3-1 (or the pseudogene TRBV3-2) to TRBJ1-1; D gene uncertain. The CDR3 consists of 14 residues. Germline CDR1 reads LGHDT; CDR2 reads YNNKEL (reference sequence). V lost 3 bases to trimming and J lost 4 bases, with 12 bases between them. CDR3 region: CASSHPSRRTEAFF. CDR3 nucleotides: TGTGCCAGCAGCCACCCTTCGAGGCGCACTGAAGCTTTCTTT.

The rearrangement uses TRBV7-2 and TRBJ2-5; D may be TRBD1 (6 bases). Trimming removed 5 bases at V and 7 bases at J, with 17 bases between. The CDR3 contains 14 residues. Germline CDR1 reads SGHTA; CDR2 reads FQGNSA. The CDR3 DNA follows: TGTGCCAGCAGCATGCAGGGGCTCCTAACGACCCAGTACTTC. It codes for CASSMQGLLTTQYF. Complete variable domain (other parts from reference TRBV7-2 and TRBJ2-5): GAGVSQSPSNKVTEKGKDVELRCDPISGHTALYWYRQSLGQGLEFLIYFQGNSAPDKSGLPSDRFSAERTGGSVSTLTIQRTQQEDSAVYLCASSMQGLLTTQYFGPGTRLLVL.

The rearrangement joins TRBV2 to TRBJ1-1; TRBD1 is a possible D gene (5 bases). Deletions cut 6 bases from V and 8 bases from J, with 7 bases between. Germline assignment: CDR1 SNHLY and CDR2 FYNNEI. This CDR3 has 10 amino acids. This chain's CDR3 is CASRGLEAFF. DNA of the CDR3: TGTGCCAGCAGGGGGCTGGAAGCTTTCTTT. Full variable domain (rest looked up from reference TRBV2 and TRBJ1-1): EPEVTQTPSHQVTQMGQEVILRCVPISNHLYFYWYRQILGQKVEFLVSFYNNEISEKSEIFDDQFSVERPDGSNFTLKIRSTKLEDSAMYFCASRGLEAFFGQGTRLTVV.

This clone has more than one count but fewer than ten. The chain couples TRBV2 to TRBJ1-1; 9 bases match TRBD1. V dropped 8 bases and J dropped 8; count of bases not matched to a gene: 9. This CDR3 comprises 13 residues. CDR1 is SNHLY and CDR2 is FYNNEI in the germline V gene. DNA for the CDR3: TGTGCCAGCCGCGAGGACAGGGGCTCGGAAGCTTTCTTT. As protein: CASREDRGSEAFF.

V usage is TRBV7-6 and J usage is TRBJ1-1; TRBD1 matches 7 bases. This CDR3 has 15 residues. Germline CDR1 is SGHVS and CDR2 is FNYEAQ. With V trimmed by 3 bases and J by 0 bases, 4 bases remained unmatched. CDR3 residues: CASSFNRGLNTEAFF. The DNA for the CDR3 is TGTGCCAGCAGCTTTAACAGGGGTCTGAACACTGAAGCTTTCTTT.

V is TRBV5-4 and J is TRBJ2-2, with 7 bases aligning to TRBD2. The CDR3 is made up of 14 amino acids. Looked up from germline, CDR1 is SGHNT and CDR2 is YYREEE (reference sequence). V dropped 1 base and J dropped 5; count of bases not matched to a gene: 2. CDR3 in DNA: TGTGCCAGCAGCTTGTCGGGGGGAACCGGGGAGCTGTTTTTT. This sequence encodes CASSLSGGTGELFF.

This chain uses TRBV19 with TRBJ2-7, with a weak D call TRBD1 (5 bases). Trimming shortened V by 6 bases and J by 4 bases, and 19 bases separated the two germline ends. Germline V gene sequence: CDR1 LNHDA, CDR2 SQIVND (reference sequence). This CDR3 is 15 amino acids long. The CDR3 protein is CASRLQGLLSYEQYF. The CDR3 nucleotides are TGTGCCAGTAGACTCCAGGGCCTGCTGAGTTACGAGCAGTACTTC. Variable domain in full (rest from reference TRBV19 and TRBJ2-7): DGGITQSPKYLFRKEGQNVTLSCEQNLNHDAMYWYRQDPGQGLRLIYYSQIVNDFQKGDIAEGYSVSREKKESFPLTVTSAQKNPTAFYLCASRLQGLLSYEQYFGPGTRLTVT.

The gene calls are TRBV5-5 and TRBJ1-5; D may be TRBD1 (5 bases). The CDR3 consists of 15 residues. The V end lost 0 bases, the J end lost 7 bases, and 14 bases lay between the germline ends. Germline V gene data show CDR1 as SGHKS and CDR2 as YYEKEE (reference sequence). CDR3 nucleotides: TGTGCCAGCAGCTTGGAGGGGAGGAGGGGCCAGCCCCAGCATTTT. Translating gives CASSLEGRRGQPQHF.

The chain uses TRBV9 and TRBJ2-1; the D is unclear. CDR1 and CDR2 from the germline V gene are SGDLS and YYNGEE. CDR3 length: 15 amino acids. Trimming shortened V by 0 bases and J by 0 bases, and 7 bases separated the two germline ends. CDR3 residues: CASSVDFFSYNEQFF. CDR3 bases: TGTGCCAGCAGCGTAGATTTCTTCTCCTACAATGAGCAGTTCTTC.

The genes are TRBV4-1 and TRBJ1-1; the D is unclear. V was shortened by 3 bases and J by 1 base, with 6 bases between the two germline ends. The CDR3 sequence is 13 residues long. CDR1 and CDR2 from the germline V gene are MGHRA and YSYEKL. The CDR3 loop reads CASSHPRNTEAFF. In DNA form, the CDR3 reads TGCGCCAGCAGCCACCCCAGGAACACTGAAGCTTTCTTT.

This clone has a single count. The V gene is TRBV19, the J gene TRBJ2-1, with TRBD2 identical over 10 bases. Germline-derived CDR1 and CDR2 are LNHDA and SQIVND (reference sequence). V shed 2 bases and J 8 bases; nucleotides not matched to a gene: 12. This CDR3 has 17 amino acids. The chain's CDR3 is CASSIRTSGGTSYEQFF. DNA for the CDR3: TGTGCCAGTAGTATAAGGACTAGCGGTGGGACTAGCTATGAGCAGTTCTTC.

The DNA of the CDR3 is TGTGCCAGCAGTCGACAGGGGATTAGGGAGAACACTGAAGCTTTCTTT. Its translation: CASSRQGIRENTEAFF. The genes are TRBV6-6 and TRBJ1-1, with 8 bases identical to TRBD1. Germline values: CDR1 MNHNY, CDR2 SVGAGI (reference sequence). CDR3 length: 16 residues. V was clipped by 5 bases and J by 1 base; unmatched bases: 9.

CDR3 sequence: CASSLGTGADTIYF. In DNA form, the CDR3 reads TGCGCCAGCAGCTTGGGGACAGGGGCGGACACCATATATTTT. V and J are TRBV5-1 and TRBJ1-3, with 9 bases matching TRBD1. Germline lookup yields CDR1 SGHRS and CDR2 YFSETQ. The CDR3 spans 14 residues. Trimming cost V 0 bases and J 8 bases; bases outside gene matches: 3. Drawing the rest from reference TRBV5-1 and TRBJ1-3, the complete variable domain is KAGVTQTPRYLIKTRGQQVTLSCSPISGHRSVSWYQQTPGQGLQFLFEYFSETQRNKGNFPGRFSGRQFSNSRSEMNVSTLELGDSALYLCASSLGTGADTIYFGEGSWLTVV.

This clone is a singleton in its sample. The chain employs TRBV5-1 and TRBJ2-3, with 11 bases fitting TRBD2. Germline CDR1 reads SGHRS; CDR2 reads YFSETQ. The CDR3 loop spans 17 amino acids. V was pared by 0 bases and J by 0 bases, with 3 bases of the junction left unmatched. The CDR3 DNA follows: TGCGCCAGCAGCTTGGCCAGGACTAGCGGGAGCACAGATACGCAGTATTTT. Amino acid sequence: CASSLARTSGSTDTQYF. The complete variable domain, with remaining parts taken from reference TRBV5-1 and TRBJ2-3, reads KAGVTQTPRYLIKTRGQQVTLSCSPISGHRSVSWYQQTPGQGLQFLFEYFSETQRNKGNFPGRFSGRQFSNSRSEMNVSTLELGDSALYLCASSLARTSGSTDTQYFGPGTRLTVL.

V and J are TRBV18 and TRBJ1-3; D gene ambiguous. The germline gives CDR1 KGHSH, CDR2 LQKENI. V dropped 5 bases and J dropped 0 bases, with 5 bases sitting between them. The CDR3 consists of 13 residues. This chain's CDR3 is CASSTSSGNTIYF. CDR3 sequence (DNA): TGTGCCAGCTCAACAAGCTCTGGAAACACCATATATTTT.

This chain connects TRBV4-2 to TRBJ1-1; 7 nucleotides match TRBD1. This CDR3 is 15 amino acids long. Per the germline V gene, CDR1 is LGHNA and CDR2 is YNFKEQ. Germline trimming cut 0 bases from V and 0 bases from J; bases unmatched to any gene: 1. The CDR3: CASSQDQGVNTEAFF. The CDR3 nucleotides read TGTGCCAGCAGCCAAGACCAGGGGGTGAACACTGAAGCTTTCTTT.

This chain uses TRBV3-1 (or the pseudogene TRBV3-2) with TRBJ2-7; D is perhaps TRBD2 (6 bases). This CDR3 spans 15 amino acids. V lost 3 bases and J lost 0, with 12 bases in between. The germline CDR1 and CDR2 sequences are LGHDT and YNNKEL (reference sequence). DNA of the CDR3: TGTGCCAGCAGCCATGACCCGGGAGACTCCTACGAGCAGTACTTC. It is translated as CASSHDPGDSYEQYF.

This sequence joins TRBV27 and TRBJ2-7, with 12 bases identical to TRBD1. CDR1 and CDR2 from the germline V gene are MNHEY and SMNVEV (reference sequence). The CDR3 consists of 16 residues. Trimming removed 5 bases from V and 0 bases from J; junction bases left unmatched: 5. The CDR3 region has the DNA TGTGCCAGCAGTCTTGGGACAGGGGGCTTCTCCTACGAGCAGTACTTC. The encoded protein is CASSLGTGGFSYEQYF.

The gene calls are TRBV5-1 and TRBJ2-5; 12 nucleotides match TRBD2. CDR3 length equals 16 residues. The germline CDR1 and CDR2 sequences are SGHRS and YFSETQ. Losses at the gene ends were 4 bases for V and 7 bases for J; bases not matched to a gene: 11. DNA for the CDR3: TGCGCCAGCAGCCCCCCTTCTAGCGGGGGGGCTGTGACCCAGTACTTC. It codes for CASSPPSSGGAVTQYF.